Listed below are T cell receptor beta chains from one sample, sequenced in a study of shared clonotypes between healthy human individuals. The repertoire was sequenced with immunoSEQ multiplex PCR; TCRdb's copy has only in-frame clones and lacks some. The sample has some 900,000 clones, roughly 72% seen once; the top ten hold roughly 1.5%. Sequenced material: memory CD4+ T cells sorted from blood. The receptors shown here come from a man between 18 and 29 years old in good health. Both conserved end residues are part of each CDR3. A D gene is named only where the DNA matches it firmly. Not every row has a clone size; where given, it reads once, few, many or a size class.

clone size | J gene | V gene | D gene | CDR3 protein | CDR3 DNA
NA | TRBJ2-2 | TRBV30 | NA | CAWSQTGTGELFF | TGTGCCTGGAGTCAAACAGGTACCGGGGAGCTGTTTTTT
NA | TRBJ1-4 | TRBV7-3 | NA | CASSRGLGEKLFF | TGTGCCAGCAGCCGGGGGCTGGGAGAAAAACTGTTTTTT
NA | TRBJ2-2 | TRBV5-4 | NA | CASSLDNTGELFF | TGTGCCAGCAGCTTGGATAACACCGGGGAGCTGTTTTTT
NA | TRBJ1-3 | TRBV2 | NA | CASSGDRKDTIYF | TGTGCCAGCAGTGGGGATAGAAAGGACACCATATATTTT
NA | TRBJ1-1 | TRBV7-8 | NA | CASSEIQQRAFF | TGTGCCAGCAGCGAGATACAGCAGCGAGCTTTCTTT
NA | TRBJ2-1 | TRBV30 | NA | CAWSVGTGRSRNEQFF | TGTGCCTGGAGTGTAGGGACCGGGAGATCCCGGAATGAGCAGTTCTTC
NA | TRBJ2-2 | TRBV5-1 | NA | CASSLDGTSNTGELFF | TGCGCCAGCAGCTTGGATGGGACATCGAACACCGGGGAGCTGTTTTTT
once | TRBJ2-3 | TRBV4-1 | NA | CASSLSVIDTQYF | TGCGCCAGCAGCCTGAGCGTGATAGATACGCAGTATTTT
NA | TRBJ1-5 | TRBV4-1 | TRBD1 | CASSHGQGNSNQPQHF | TGCGCCAGCAGCCATGGACAGGGGAATAGCAATCAGCCCCAGCATTTT
NA | TRBJ2-2 | TRBV28 | TRBD1 | CASSLRAGGHSTGELFF | TGTGCCAGCAGTCTCCGAGCAGGGGGCCATAGCACCGGGGAGCTGTTTTTT
NA | TRBJ2-7 | TRBV18 | NA | CASSIGGSNRVEQYF | TGTGCCAGCTCCATAGGGGGGAGCAATCGGGTCGAGCAGTACTTC
few | TRBJ2-7 | TRBV28 | NA | CASSLTVTGYEQYF | TGTGCCAGCAGTTTGACCGTCACAGGCTACGAGCAGTACTTC
NA | TRBJ1-6 | TRBV5-1 | NA | CASSPQGSHNSPLHF | TGCGCCAGCAGCCCTCAGGGGTCCCATAATTCACCCCTCCACTTT
NA | TRBJ2-1 | TRBV7-2 | NA | CASARGGNSNEQFF | TGTGCCAGCGCCCGAGGTGGGAACTCCAATGAGCAGTTCTTC
NA | TRBJ1-1 | TRBV7-8 | NA | CASSYEYGTEAFF | TGTGCCAGCAGCTACGAGTACGGAACTGAAGCTTTCTTT
NA | TRBJ1-6 | TRBV30 | NA | CAWSPSFELSPLHF | TGTGCCTGGAGTCCCAGTTTCGAATTATCACCCCTCCACTTT
NA | TRBJ1-5 | TRBV30 | NA | CAWSGGRRGQPQHF | TGTGCCTGGAGTGGAGGCAGGAGGGGTCAGCCCCAGCATTTT
NA | TRBJ1-6 | TRBV2 | NA | CASRPGPNSPLHF | TGTGCCAGCAGACCGGGACCGAATTCACCCCTCCACTTT
few | TRBJ2-3 | TRBV6-1 | TRBD2 | CASSESGVFSTDTQYF | TGTGCCAGCAGTGAAAGCGGGGTCTTTAGCACAGATACGCAGTATTTT
NA | TRBJ1-1 | TRBV30 | TRBD1 | CAWSVPGQPLEAFF | TGTGCCTGGAGTGTCCCGGGACAGCCGCTTGAAGCTTTCTTT
NA | TRBJ2-1 | TRBV29-1 | TRBD1 | CSARTGQGVYNEQFF | TGCAGCGCCAGGACCGGACAGGGAGTCTACAATGAGCAGTTCTTC
NA | TRBJ1-1 | TRBV5-6 | NA | CASSLGGQEAFF | TGTGCCAGCAGCTTGGGCGGTCAGGAAGCTTTCTTT
NA | TRBJ2-1 | TRBV7-2 | NA | CASSLARDFYNEQFF | TGTGCCAGCAGCTTAGCCCGGGACTTTTACAATGAGCAGTTCTTC
NA | TRBJ1-3 | TRBV10-3 | NA | CAISESGGGNTIYF | TGTGCCATCAGTGAGTCTGGGGGAGGAAACACCATATATTTT
NA | TRBJ1-1 | TRBV25-1 | NA | CASSRKGGTEAFF | TGTGCCAGCTCACGCAAAGGGGGCACTGAAGCTTTCTTT
NA | TRBJ1-5 | TRBV6-4 | NA | CASSPTDSNQPQHF | TGTGCCAGCAGTCCGACGGATAGCAATCAGCCCCAGCATTTT
few | TRBJ2-7 | TRBV5-4 | TRBD2 | CASSPGLAGEIYEQYF | TGTGCCAGCAGTCCCGGACTAGCGGGAGAGATCTACGAGCAGTACTTC
NA | TRBJ1-5 | TRBV5-1 | NA | CASSTSSNQPQHF | TGCGCCAGCAGCACTAGTAGCAATCAGCCCCAGCATTTT
many | TRBJ2-7 | TRBV7-2 | TRBD1 | CASSWGQGAGEQYF | TGTGCCAGCAGCTGGGGACAGGGGGCAGGGGAGCAGTACTTC
NA | TRBJ1-2 | TRBV30 | NA | CAKSRGWSSGYTF | TGTGCCAAAAGTCGGGGGTGGAGCAGTGGCTACACCTTC
few | TRBJ2-1 | TRBV25-1 | NA | CASSDIARNEQFF | TGTGCCAGCAGTGACATAGCCAGGAATGAGCAGTTCTTC
NA | TRBJ2-3 | TRBV10-3 | NA | CAISSTGKSTDTQYF | TGTGCCATCAGTTCTACAGGGAAATCCACAGATACGCAGTATTTT
once | TRBJ1-2 | TRBV5-1 | NA | CASSLVAPGYGYTF | TGCGCCAGCAGCTTGGTGGCACCGGGGTATGGCTACACCTTC
NA | TRBJ2-5 | TRBV15 | TRBD2 | CATSRGWQISGGGRETQYF | TGTGCCACCAGCCGGGGATGGCAGATAAGCGGGGGGGGTCGAGAGACCCAGTACTTC
once | TRBJ1-4 | TRBV5-4 | TRBD1 | CASSQSGGSDLNEKLFF | TGTGCCAGCAGCCAATCAGGGGGCTCGGATCTTAATGAAAAACTGTTTTTT
few | TRBJ1-1 | TRBV7-9 | NA | CASSLGSNTEAFF | TGTGCCAGCAGCCTCGGATCGAACACTGAAGCTTTCTTT
few | TRBJ2-2 | TRBV6-5 | NA | CASSYSRNTGELFF | TGTGCCAGCAGTTACTCGAGGAACACCGGGGAGCTGTTTTTT